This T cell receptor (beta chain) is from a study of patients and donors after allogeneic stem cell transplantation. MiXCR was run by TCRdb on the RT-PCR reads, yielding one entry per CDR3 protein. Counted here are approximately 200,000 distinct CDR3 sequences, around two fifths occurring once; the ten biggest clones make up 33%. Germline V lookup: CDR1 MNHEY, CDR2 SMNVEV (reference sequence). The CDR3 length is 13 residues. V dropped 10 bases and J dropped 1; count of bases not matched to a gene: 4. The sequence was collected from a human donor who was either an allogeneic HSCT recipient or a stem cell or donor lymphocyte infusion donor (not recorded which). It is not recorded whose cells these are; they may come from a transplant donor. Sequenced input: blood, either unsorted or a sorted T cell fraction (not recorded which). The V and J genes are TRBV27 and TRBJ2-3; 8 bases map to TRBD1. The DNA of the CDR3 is TGTGCCACCACGACAGGGGGCACAGATACGCAGTATTTT. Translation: CATTTGGTDTQYF.